The rows below give T cell receptor beta chains drawn from one sample of a study of beta chain features in type 1 diabetes. Data came from immunoSEQ multiplex PCR; TCRdb stores just in-frame clones and leaves some out. The sample records 250,000 to 350,000 clones, 12% to 15% being singletons. Input material: central memory CD4+ T cells from blood. These receptor sequences come from a man in his thirties or forties in good health. Each CDR3 is given with its conserved first and last residue. Each record gives: V gene, J gene, clone size, CDR3 protein. The size entry is marked missing in some rows and otherwise reads once, few, many or a size class.

v_call: TRBV6-1; j_call: TRBJ1-5; clone_size: few; cdr3_aa: CASSQGRPQPQHF
v_call: TRBV7-2; j_call: TRBJ1-3; clone_size: -; cdr3_aa: CASSFDRGTKGNTIYF
v_call: TRBV4-3; j_call: TRBJ1-5; clone_size: -; cdr3_aa: CASSQYFGTRNQPQHF
v_call: TRBV7-9; j_call: TRBJ1-6; clone_size: -; cdr3_aa: CASSFRDRDSPLHF
v_call: TRBV13; j_call: TRBJ2-1; clone_size: few; cdr3_aa: CASSTGSSYNEQFF
v_call: TRBV5-1; j_call: TRBJ1-5; clone_size: -; cdr3_aa: CASSLDGYSNQPQHF
v_call: TRBV29-1; j_call: TRBJ2-3; clone_size: -; cdr3_aa: CALGTRGDTQYF
v_call: TRBV7-3; j_call: TRBJ2-2; clone_size: -; cdr3_aa: CASSLVLGNTGELFF
v_call: TRBV19; j_call: TRBJ2-4; clone_size: -; cdr3_aa: CASRGRQGHIQYF
v_call: TRBV5-1; j_call: TRBJ2-7; clone_size: few; cdr3_aa: CASSPAGRDYEQYF
v_call: TRBV5-4; j_call: TRBJ2-4; clone_size: few; cdr3_aa: CASSTDSVKNIQYF
v_call: TRBV7-9; j_call: TRBJ1-2; clone_size: few; cdr3_aa: CASSLEVRGEGYTF
v_call: TRBV7-7; j_call: TRBJ2-3; clone_size: few; cdr3_aa: CASSYLPPSSRGRTDTQYF
v_call: TRBV5-4; j_call: TRBJ2-2; clone_size: -; cdr3_aa: CASGPGLAGGHSVGELFF
v_call: TRBV6-1; j_call: TRBJ2-5; clone_size: -; cdr3_aa: CASRDLRGKTQYF
v_call: TRBV19; j_call: TRBJ2-1; clone_size: -; cdr3_aa: CASSINGVAGAQNEQFF
v_call: TRBV6-5; j_call: TRBJ2-5; clone_size: -; cdr3_aa: CASSPEGRGERAQYF
v_call: TRBV29-1; j_call: TRBJ1-1; clone_size: -; cdr3_aa: CSVELGGATEAFF
v_call: TRBV5-1; j_call: TRBJ2-1; clone_size: -; cdr3_aa: CASSLSPGQGTNEQFF
v_call: TRBV7-2; j_call: TRBJ2-1; clone_size: -; cdr3_aa: CASSYGQARGLNEQFF